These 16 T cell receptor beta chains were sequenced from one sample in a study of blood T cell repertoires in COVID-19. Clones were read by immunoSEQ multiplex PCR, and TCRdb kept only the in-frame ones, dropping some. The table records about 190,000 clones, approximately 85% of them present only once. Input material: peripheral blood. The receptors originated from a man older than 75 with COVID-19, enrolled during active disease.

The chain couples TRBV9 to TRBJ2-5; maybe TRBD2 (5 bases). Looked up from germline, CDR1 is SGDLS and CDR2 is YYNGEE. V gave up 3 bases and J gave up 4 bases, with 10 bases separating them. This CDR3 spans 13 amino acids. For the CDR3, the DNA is TGTGCCAGCAGCGCTGACGCGGGAGAGACCCAGTACTTC. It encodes CASSADAGETQYF.

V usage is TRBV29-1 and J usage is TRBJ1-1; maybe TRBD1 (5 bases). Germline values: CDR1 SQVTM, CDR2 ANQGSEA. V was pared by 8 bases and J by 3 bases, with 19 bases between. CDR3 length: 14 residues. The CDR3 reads CSMNRFGGDTEAFF. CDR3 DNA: TGCAGCATGAACCGCTTTGGGGGGGACACTGAAGCTTTCTTT.

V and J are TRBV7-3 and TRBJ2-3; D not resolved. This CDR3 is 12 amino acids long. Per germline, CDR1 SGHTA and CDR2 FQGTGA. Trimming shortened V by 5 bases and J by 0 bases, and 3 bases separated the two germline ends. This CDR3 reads CASSPSTDTQYF. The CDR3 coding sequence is TGTGCCAGCAGCCCTAGCACAGATACGCAGTATTTT.

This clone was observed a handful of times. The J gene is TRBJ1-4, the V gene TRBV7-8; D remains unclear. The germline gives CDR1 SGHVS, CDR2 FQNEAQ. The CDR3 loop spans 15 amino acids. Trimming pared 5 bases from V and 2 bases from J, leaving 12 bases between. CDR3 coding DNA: TGTGCCAGCAGCCCAGGACTCCTGACTAATGAAAAACTGTTTTTT. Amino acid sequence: CASSPGLLTNEKLFF.

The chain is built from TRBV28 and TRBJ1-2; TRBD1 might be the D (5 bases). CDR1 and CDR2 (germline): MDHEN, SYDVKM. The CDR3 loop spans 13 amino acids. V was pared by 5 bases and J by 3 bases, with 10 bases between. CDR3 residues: CASSDTGYYGYTF. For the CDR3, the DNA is TGTGCCAGCAGTGATACAGGCTACTATGGCTACACCTTC.

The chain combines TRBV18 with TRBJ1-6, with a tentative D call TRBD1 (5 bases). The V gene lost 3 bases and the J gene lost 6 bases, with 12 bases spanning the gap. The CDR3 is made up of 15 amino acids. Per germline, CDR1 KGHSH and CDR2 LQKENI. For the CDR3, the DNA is TGTGCCAGCTCACCGGCAGGGTTCAGTAATTCACCCCTCCACTTT. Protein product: CASSPAGFSNSPLHF.

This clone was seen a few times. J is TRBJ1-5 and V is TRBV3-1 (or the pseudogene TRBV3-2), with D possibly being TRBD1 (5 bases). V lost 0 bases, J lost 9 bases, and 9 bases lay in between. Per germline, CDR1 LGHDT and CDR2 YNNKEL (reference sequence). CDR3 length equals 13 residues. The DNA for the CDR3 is TGTGCCAGCAGCCAAGACGGGGGAGGGCCCCAGCATTTT. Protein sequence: CASSQDGGGPQHF.

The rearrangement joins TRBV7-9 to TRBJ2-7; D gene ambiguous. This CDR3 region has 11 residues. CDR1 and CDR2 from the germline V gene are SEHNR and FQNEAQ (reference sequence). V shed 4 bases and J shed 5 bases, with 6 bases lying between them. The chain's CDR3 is CASSSVDEQYF. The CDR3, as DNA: TGTGCCAGCAGCTCCGTAGACGAGCAGTACTTC.

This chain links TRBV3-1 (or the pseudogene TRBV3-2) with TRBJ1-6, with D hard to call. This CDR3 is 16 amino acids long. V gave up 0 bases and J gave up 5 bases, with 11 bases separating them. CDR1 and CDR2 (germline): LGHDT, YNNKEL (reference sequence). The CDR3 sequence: CASSQDLGRNNSPLHF. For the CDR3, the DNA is TGTGCCAGCAGCCAAGATCTAGGAAGGAATAATTCACCCCTCCACTTT.

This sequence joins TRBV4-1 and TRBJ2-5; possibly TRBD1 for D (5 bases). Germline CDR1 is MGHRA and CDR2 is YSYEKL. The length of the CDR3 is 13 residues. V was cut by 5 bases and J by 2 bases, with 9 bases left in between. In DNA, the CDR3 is TGCGCCAGCAGCATTAGACAGCAAGAGACCCAGTACTTC. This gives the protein CASSIRQQETQYF.

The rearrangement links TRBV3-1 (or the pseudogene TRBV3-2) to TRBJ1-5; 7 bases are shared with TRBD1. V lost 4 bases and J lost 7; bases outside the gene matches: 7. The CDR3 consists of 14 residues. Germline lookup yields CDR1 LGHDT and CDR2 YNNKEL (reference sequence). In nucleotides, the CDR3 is TGTGCCAGCAGCCGCCGACAGGGCCGGCAGCCCCAGCATTTT. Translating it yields CASSRRQGRQPQHF.

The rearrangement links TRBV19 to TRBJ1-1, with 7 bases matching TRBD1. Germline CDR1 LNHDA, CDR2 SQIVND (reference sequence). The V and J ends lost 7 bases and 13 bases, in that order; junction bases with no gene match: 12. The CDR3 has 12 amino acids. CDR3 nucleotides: TGTGCCAGTACTGGGACAGATATGGTAGTTTTCTTT. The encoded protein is CASTGTDMVVFF.

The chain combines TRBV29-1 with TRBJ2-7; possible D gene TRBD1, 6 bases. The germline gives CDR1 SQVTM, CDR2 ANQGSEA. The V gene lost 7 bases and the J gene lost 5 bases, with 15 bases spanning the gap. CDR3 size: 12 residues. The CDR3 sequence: CSGAYRDHEQYF. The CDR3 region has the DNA TGCAGCGGAGCCTACAGGGACCACGAGCAGTACTTC.

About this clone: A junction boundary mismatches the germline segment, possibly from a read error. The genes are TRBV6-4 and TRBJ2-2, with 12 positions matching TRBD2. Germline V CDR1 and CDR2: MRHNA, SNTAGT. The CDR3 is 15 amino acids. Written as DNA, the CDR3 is TGTGCCAGCAGTTGGACTAGCGGGGACACCGGGGATCTGTTTTTT. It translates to CASSWTSGDTGDLFF.

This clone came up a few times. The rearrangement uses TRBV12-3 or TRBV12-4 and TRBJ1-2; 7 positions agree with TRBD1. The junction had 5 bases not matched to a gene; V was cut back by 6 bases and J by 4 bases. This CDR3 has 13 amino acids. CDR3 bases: TGTGCCAGCAGAAATTCAGGGGGCTATGGCTACACCTTC. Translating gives CASRNSGGYGYTF.

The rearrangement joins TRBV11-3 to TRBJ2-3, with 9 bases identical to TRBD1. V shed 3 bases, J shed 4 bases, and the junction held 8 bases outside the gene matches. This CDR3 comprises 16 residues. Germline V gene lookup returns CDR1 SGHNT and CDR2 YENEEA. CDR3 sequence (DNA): TGTGCCAGCAGCTTGGGTGGACAGGGGTCATCAGATACGCAGTATTTT. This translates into CASSLGGQGSSDTQYF.